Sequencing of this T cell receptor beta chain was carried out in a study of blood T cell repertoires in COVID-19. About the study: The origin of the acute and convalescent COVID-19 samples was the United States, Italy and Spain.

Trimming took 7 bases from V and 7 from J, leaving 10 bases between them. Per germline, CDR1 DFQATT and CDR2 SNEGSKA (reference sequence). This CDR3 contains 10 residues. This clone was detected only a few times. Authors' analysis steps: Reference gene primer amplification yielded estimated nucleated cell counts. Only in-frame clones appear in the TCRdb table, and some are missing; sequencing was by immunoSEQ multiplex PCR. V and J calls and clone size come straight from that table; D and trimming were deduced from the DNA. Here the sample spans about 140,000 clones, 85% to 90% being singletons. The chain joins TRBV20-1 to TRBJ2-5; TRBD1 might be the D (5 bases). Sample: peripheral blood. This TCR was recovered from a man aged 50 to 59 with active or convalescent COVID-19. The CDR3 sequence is CSVPQGTQYF. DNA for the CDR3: TGCAGTGTCCCCCAGGGGACCCAGTACTTC.